This T cell receptor (beta chain) originates from a study of blood T cell repertoires in COVID-19. Germline V CDR1 and CDR2: SEHNR, FQNEAQ (reference sequence). CDR3 length: 14 residues. The germline V and J ends were trimmed by 1 base and 5 bases, with 11 bases remaining between them. Points on this clone: This CDR3 is also generated by other DNA sequences in the sample.

As handled by the study authors: Nucleated cell counts were estimated from reference gene primer amplification. Generated by immunoSEQ multiplex PCR, the TCRdb table keeps only in-frame clones and is missing some. Clonal size and the V and J genes are those of that table, whereas D and trimming came from the DNA. The sample yields under 150,000 clones, approximately 87% seen once. The sample consisted of peripheral blood. V gene TRBV7-9 combines with J gene TRBJ1-2; the D gene is possibly TRBD1 (5 bases). This receptor was taken from a middle-aged man with active COVID-19. The CDR3 DNA sequence: TGTGCCAGCAGCTTAGGAGGTCAGGGTTATGGCTACACCTTC. As protein: CASSLGGQGYGYTF.